This T cell receptor (beta chain) is from a study of beta chain features in type 1 diabetes (dated by TCRdb to 2017 to 2018). About the study as a whole: Mean age, gender distribution, total cell number and subset yield were not different between patients and healthy donors. In the study, TCRB repertoires of sorted circulating CD4+ T cell subsets from recently diagnosed type 1 diabetes patients were compared with those of matched healthy donors. A total of roughly 98,000,000 sorted cells were examined across all samples, and a strong correlation was observed between cell number per subset and RNA yield. Whereas all 30 or so donors provided naive and central memory subsets, regulatory and stem cell-like memory subsets were isolated from just 8 patients and about 8 healthy donors.

Study-wide findings and limitations: Because cDNA rather than genomic DNA was sequenced, highly expressing activated cells could have been over-represented, although no difference in activation and CD3 levels was found between groups. Naive, central memory and regulatory TCRB repertoires appeared more similar among patients than among healthy donors. In all four CD4+ subsets, TCRB CDR3 length was moderately but significantly shorter in type 1 diabetes patients. Because the HLA sub-analyses included only small numbers of individuals, any influence of HLA type on TCRB rearrangement was left unresolved. Fewer insertions and more nucleotide deletions at VDJ recombination sites were observed in patients with type 1 diabetes, implying thymic rearrangement abnormalities. PCR may preferentially amplify shorter templates, but because patient and control samples were amplified and corrected together, any resulting skew would affect both groups equally.

Inclusive of the bounding cysteine and phenylalanine, the CDR3 is 14 residues long. Only the CDR3 region is kept as DNA, spanning 42 bases read in frame from base 1. V is trimmed back by 1 base and J by 5 bases, and the junction contains 3 bases that no gene match accounts for. The germline V gene yields SGHTA for CDR1 and FQGNSA for CDR2. Each donor gave one peripheral blood draw, averaging roughly 120 mL, which was collected into heparinised tubes. A BD FACSAria II and a panel including CD45RO, CCR7, CD25, CD127, CD95 and CD27 were used to sort naive, central memory, regulatory and stem cell-like memory CD4+ T cells. A purity above 98% was achieved for all sorted populations. PBMCs were isolated immediately by Lymphoprep density gradient centrifugation and stained directly without culture. So that batch effects would be minimized, each experiment stained and sorted samples in pairs, pairing one healthy donor with one patient.

The entire isolated RNA was reverse transcribed using the High Capacity cDNA Reverse Transcription Kit, and thus expressed TCRB transcripts were sequenced. Deep immunoSEQ sequencing was applied to naive, central memory and regulatory T cell samples, giving an average of about 3.4 million total reads per sample. Sorted cells were lysed in RLT buffer, and RNA was extracted using DNase-treated RNeasy Micro or Mini kits according to cell number. To prevent cross-contamination, each cell subset was processed individually, whereas patient and healthy donor samples were processed jointly. TCRB sequences were amplified from cDNA with the immunoSEQ multiplex PCR, producing 87-bp fragments spanning the CDR3 region. Amplicons were sequenced on the Illumina HiSeq platform. The paper's data handling went like this. Synthetic template baselines were used to correct PCR bias computationally, reads within Hamming distance 2 were collapsed together, and singletons that could not be merged were discarded. By aligning reads against IMGT, V, D and J genes, CDR3 length, and insertions or deletions at six rearrangement sites were assigned. Within each subset, clonotype counts were normalized to sorted cell number, after which true diversity and Gini coefficients were computed with the tcR R package. Repertoire sharing was quantified using the overlap coefficient calculated on TCRB nucleotide sequences. Out-of-frame TCRB sequences from naive cells were analyzed to stand in for the pre-selection repertoire. Imported from immuneACCESS, the table was reduced by TCRdb to in-frame sequences with V and J called. These copies leave out some clones; in studies compared against another copy, an unresolved V gene accounts for under half, and the cause of the remainder is not known. The D gene and trimming were derived from the DNA, and the V and J assignments and clone size from that table. The sample table records around 310,000 clones; roughly 11% of these occur just once. The ten largest clones capture 0.015% of the sample.

Worth noting for this clone: Its antigen remains unidentified. Base-call qualities are not available, and no considerably larger clone is one nucleotide away.

This receptor was identified in a woman younger than 45 in good health. The rearrangement combines TRBV7-2 with TRBJ2-5, with TRBD1 matching 8 junction bases. Source material: naive CD4+ T cells from blood. The cell subset or site label here, explained by the study, means: true naive CD4+ T cells. The CDR3 reads as follows: CASSLGQGTETQYF. Read as DNA, the sequence is TGTGCCAGCAGCTTAGGACAGGGGACGGAGACCCAGTACTTC.